A selection of T cell receptor beta chains follows, all from one sample in a study of neoadjuvant anti-PD-1 for oral cavity cancer. The protocol was immunoSEQ multiplex PCR, while the TCRdb copy is restricted to in-frame clones and leaves out a portion. Of approximately 12,000 clones detected, 64% appear once; the ten largest clones hold nearly 7%. Sequencing used tumor tissue, obtained before nivolumab (anti-PD-1) treatment. These receptors all stem from a person between 40 and 79 years old with oral cavity squamous cell carcinoma. The donor label of this sample is uncertain. The CDR3 runs from the conserved cysteine through the conserved F or W. Each record gives: D gene, J gene, clone size, V gene, CDR3 length, CDR3 DNA, CDR3 protein. A D gene is named only where the DNA matches it firmly. Not every row has a clone size; where given, it reads once, few, many or a size class.

>.|TRBJ2-7|.|TRBV21-1|15
TGTGCCAGCAGCCCCCGCGGTAGCGAGACCTACGAGCAGTACTTC
CASSPRGSETYEQYF
>.|TRBJ1-5|.|TRBV2|13
TGTGCCAGCAGTGAATGGCGCAATCAGCCCCAGCATTTT
CASSEWRNQPQHF
>TRBD1|TRBJ2-7|.|TRBV10-2|14
TGCGCCAGCAGAGCCGGGACAGGTGCCTACGAGCAGTACTTC
CASRAGTGAYEQYF
>.|TRBJ1-6|few|TRBV5-1|14
TGCGCCAGCAGCTTGAATCGTTTCAATTCACCCCTCCACTTT
CASSLNRFNSPLHF
>TRBD2|TRBJ2-1|.|TRBV7-8|18
TGTGCCAGCAGCTTAGCGCTGCGGGGGGCCGCCTGGGGTAATGAGCAGTTCTTC
CASSLALRGAAWGNEQFF
>.|TRBJ1-3|.|TRBV6-5|13
TGTGCCAGCACCGGACGCCGAGGAAACACCATATATTTT
CASTGRRGNTIYF
>TRBD2|TRBJ2-7|.|TRBV11-2|14
TGTGCCAGCAGCTTAGATCCTAGCGGGTACGAGCAGTACTTC
CASSLDPSGYEQYF
>.|TRBJ1-1|.|TRBV7-9|14
TGTGCCACCTGGGAGCTACAGGGCGGCACTGAAGCTTTCTTT
CATWELQGGTEAFF
>.|TRBJ2-2|.|TRBV7-2|13
TGTGCCAGCAGCTTATGGAACACCGGGGAGCTGTTTTTT
CASSLWNTGELFF
>.|TRBJ2-1|.|TRBV29-1|10
TGCAGCGTTCAGGGTAATGAGCAGTTCTTC
CSVQGNEQFF
>.|TRBJ2-1|.|TRBV5-1|16
TGCGCCAGCAGCTTAACCGGGCAGGCTTGGAACAATGAGCAGTTCTTC
CASSLTGQAWNNEQFF
>.|TRBJ2-1|few|TRBV16|14
TGTGCCAGCAGCCAGGGGGTATTCAACAATGAGCAGTTCTTC
CASSQGVFNNEQFF
>.|TRBJ2-2|.|TRBV6-1|12
TGTGCCAGCACCGAAGGACACGGGGAGCTGTTTTTT
CASTEGHGELFF
>.|TRBJ1-4|few|TRBV18|14
TGTGCCAGCTCACCCCCCGCAGGGAGGGAAAAACTGTTTTTT
CASSPPAGREKLFF
>.|TRBJ2-5|.|TRBV6-6|15
TGTGCCAGCAGTTCCCCTATAGGGGGAGGAGAGACCCAGTACTTC
CASSSPIGGGETQYF
>TRBD2|TRBJ2-3|.|TRBV5-1|16
TGCGCCAGCAGCTTACGGACTAGCGGGGGCACAGATACGCAGTATTTT
CASSLRTSGGTDTQYF
>.|TRBJ1-2|once|TRBV10-3|13
TGTGCCATCAGGATGGGAGCTAACTATGGCTACACCTTC
CAIRMGANYGYTF
>TRBD1|TRBJ2-7|.|TRBV6-5|11
TGTGCCAGCAGGCAGGGGGACGAGCAGTACTTC
CASRQGDEQYF
>.|TRBJ1-5|few|TRBV15|14
TGTGCCACCAGCAGAGCAAATAGCAATCAGCCCCAGCATTTT
CATSRANSNQPQHF
>.|TRBJ2-7|.|TRBV7-2|12
TGTGCCAGCAGCCCCCCCGGGTACGAGCAGTACTTC
CASSPPGYEQYF
>.|TRBJ2-2|.|TRBV18|14
TGTGCCAGCTCACCAGAAAGGGTAGCCGGGGAGCTGTTTTTT
CASSPERVAGELFF
>.|TRBJ1-5|.|TRBV18|15
TGTGCCAGCTCACCCCAATATAATAGCAATCAGCCCCAGCATTTT
CASSPQYNSNQPQHF
>TRBD1|TRBJ1-1|.|TRBV4-1|14
TGCGCCAGCAGCTCACGGACAGGGAACACTGAAGCTTTCTTT
CASSSRTGNTEAFF